The present entry profiles one T cell receptor beta chain with its context. What it binds is not known. The sample is drawn from a study of cytomegalovirus exposure and HLA in healthy donors. Notes on the study in general: Researchers reportedly found TCR beta sequences accurately predicted most subjects' HLA-A and HLA-B alleles. The authors later linked a missense DCLRE1C variant to TCR beta V- and J-gene trimming.

V gave up 0 bases and J gave up 0 bases, with 10 bases separating them. The CDR3 is 16 amino acids. Germline values: CDR1 SGDLS, CDR2 YYNGEE. The primer mix had 60 Vbeta and 13 Jbeta primers. Authors' processing steps: In a later analysis, of approximately 81 million unique beta chains, about 11 million appeared in at least two donors. Method: immunoSEQ multiplex PCR; TCRdb's copy keeps in-frame clones and lacks some. That table gives V, J and clone size, and the DNA gave D and trimming. The sample yields around 99,000 clones, around three quarters seen once. Source material: PBMCs. The chain has TRBV9 and TRBJ1-3; D ambiguous. This clonotype was obtained from a man between 25 and 39 years old in good health and CMV-seronegative. The CDR3 DNA reads TGTGCCAGCAGCGTAGACACCCTTCTCTCTGGAAACACCATATATTTT. It is translated as CASSVDTLLSGNTIYF.